The 4 T cell receptor beta chains below all came from one sample that was sequenced in a study of siplizumab effects on memory and regulatory T cells (dated by TCRdb to the late 2010s). To prepare the library, the immunoSEQ multiplex PCR assay was applied. In its TCRdb copy, this immuneACCESS table keeps in-frame sequences only and misses some clones. Where compared with another copy, unresolved V genes explain less than half of these, and the others have no known cause. Here the sample has 87,000 or so clones; approximately 95% occur a single time. The top ten hold around 0.31% of the sample. The material sequenced was non-Treg CD4+ T cells sorted from blood. The sample's cell subset or site label, decoded: FACS-sorted unstimulated CD4+ non-regulatory T cells. The source of these receptors is a human donor in good health.

This clone is a singleton in its sample. This chain uses TRBV2 with TRBJ1-2; TRBD1 agrees at 7 bases. Germline assignment: CDR1 SNHLY and CDR2 FYNNEI. The CDR3 consists of 15 residues. Trimming at V came to 6 bases and at J to 7 bases, leaving 14 bases not matched to a gene. CDR3 sequence: CASSLDRAGVSGYTF. The CDR3, as DNA: TGTGCCAGCAGCCTTGACAGGGCCGGGGTGTCTGGCTACACCTTC.

This chain uses TRBV4-1 with TRBJ1-6; no clear D. From germline, CDR1 is MGHRA and CDR2 YSYEKL. V shed 1 base and J shed 10 bases, with 5 bases lying between them. The CDR3 spans 12 residues. Here the CDR3 reads CASSQVGSPLHF. The CDR3 DNA is TGCGCCAGCAGCCAAGTAGGGTCACCCCTCCACTTT.

The chain links TRBV7-2 to TRBJ1-1; D unclear. V was pared by 5 bases and J by 10 bases, with 17 bases between. The CDR3 runs 13 residues. The germline gives CDR1 SGHTA, CDR2 FQGNSA. CDR3 in amino acids: CASSPTHGQVAFF. CDR3 DNA: TGTGCCAGCAGCCCCACCCACGGGCAAGTAGCTTTCTTT.

The V and J genes are TRBV12-5 and TRBJ1-3; tentatively, D is TRBD1 (6 bases). V was trimmed by 6 bases and J by 0 bases, leaving 9 bases between them. Germline CDR1 reads LGHNT; CDR2 reads FRNRAP. This CDR3 contains 14 residues. CDR3 protein: CASGDRSSGNTIYF. CDR3 coding DNA: TGTGCTAGTGGCGACAGGAGCTCTGGAAACACCATATATTTT.